A selection of T cell receptor beta chains follows, all from one sample in a study of beta chain features in type 1 diabetes. Only in-frame clones appear in the TCRdb table, and some are missing; sequencing was by immunoSEQ multiplex PCR. The sample carries around 320,000 clones, roughly 15% recorded once. The source material was central memory CD4+ T cells from blood. These receptors came from a young man in good health. Each CDR3 is given with its conserved first and last residue. D genes are given only for firm matches. Expanded clones get a size class; other rows say once, few or many, or leave the size out.

abundance	d_gene	j_gene	v_gene	CDR3nt	CDR3aa
few	TRBD1	TRBJ1-1	TRBV5-5	TGCGCCAGCAGCCAAGACGGAGGGACAGCTGAAGCTTTCTTT	CASSQDGGTAEAFF
.	.	TRBJ2-7	TRBV6-1	TGTGCCAGCAGTGAGTTATGGACGGGGACCTACGAGCAGTACTTC	CASSELWTGTYEQYF
.	.	TRBJ2-3	TRBV5-1	TGCGCCAGCAGCAGAGGCGGCACAGATACGCAGTATTTT	CASSRGGTDTQYF
few	.	TRBJ1-5	TRBV6-5	TGTGCCAGCAGTGAAGTGTATAATCAGCCCCAGCATTTT	CASSEVYNQPQHF
few	.	TRBJ1-4	TRBV7-2	TGTGCCAGCAGCTTAAGTGGGGGAACTAATGAAAAACTGTTTTTT	CASSLSGGTNEKLFF
few	.	TRBJ2-5	TRBV18	TGTGCCAGCTCACCCTCGGAGGTGGAGACCCAGTACTTC	CASSPSEVETQYF
.	.	TRBJ2-1	TRBV9	TGTGCCAGCAGCGTAGGTGGCCAGCCTCCCTACAATGAGCAGTTCTTC	CASSVGGQPPYNEQFF
few	.	TRBJ1-1	TRBV30	TGTGCCTGGAGTGTTTCCAGCAACACTGAAGCTTTCTTT	CAWSVSSNTEAFF
few	TRBD2	TRBJ2-7	TRBV5-6	TGTGCCAGCAGCAGGAAGGATAGCGGGGGGGTGTACGAGCAGTACTTC	CASSRKDSGGVYEQYF
.	TRBD1	TRBJ2-4	TRBV5-8	TGTGCCAGCAGCAGCTTCGGGACAGGGGGGAGTCTCTCCAAAAACATTCAGTACTTC	CASSSFGTGGSLSKNIQYF
many	.	TRBJ1-1	TRBV6-5	TGTGCCAGCAGGACCTCGGGAGTTAAGAACACTGAAGCTTTCTTT	CASRTSGVKNTEAFF
.	.	TRBJ2-1	TRBV19	TGTGCCAGTAGTATTTTTGTTATGGCGGGCTCCTACAATGAGCAGTTCTTC	CASSIFVMAGSYNEQFF
.	TRBD2	TRBJ2-3	TRBV7-2	TGTGCCAGCAGCTTAGATAGCGGGAATACGCAGTATTTT	CASSLDSGNTQYF
.	.	TRBJ2-5	TRBV11-2	TGTGCCAGCAGCTTAGATCGGTTCGGGGAGACCCAGTACTTC	CASSLDRFGETQYF
few	.	TRBJ1-4	TRBV27	TGTGCCAGCAGCTTGGACGCCCATAATGAAAAACTGTTTTTT	CASSLDAHNEKLFF
few	TRBD1	TRBJ2-3	TRBV28	TGTGCCAGCAGTTTATGGGGACAGGGGGGCACAGATACGCAGTATTTT	CASSLWGQGGTDTQYF
few	TRBD2	TRBJ2-7	TRBV27	TGTGCCAGCAGTCGGGAGGGGTTCAAGCAGTACTTC	CASSREGFKQYF
few	TRBD1	TRBJ2-5	TRBV5-1	TGCGCCAGCAGCTCGCGGGACAGGGGTGGCGAGACCCAGTACTTC	CASSSRDRGGETQYF
.	.	TRBJ2-3	TRBV5-6	TGTGCCAGCAGGAAACAGGGTGGGCAGTATTTT	CASRKQGGQYF
.	TRBD1	TRBJ1-1	TRBV2	TGTGCCAGCAGTCCCGGGACAGGGCACACTGAAGCTTTCTTT	CASSPGTGHTEAFF
.	.	TRBJ2-2	TRBV5-4	TGTGCCGCGGACCGGTCCGGGGAGCTGTTTTTT	CAADRSGELFF
.	TRBD2	TRBJ2-1	TRBV5-6	TGTGCCAGCAGCTCAGGACTAGCTATTCAGTACAATGAGCAGTTCTTC	CASSSGLAIQYNEQFF
.	TRBD1	TRBJ2-2	TRBV30	TGTGCCTGGGAGGGACAGGTCGGCACCGGGGAGCTGTTTTTT	CAWEGQVGTGELFF
few	.	TRBJ1-1	TRBV11-3	TGTGCCAGCAGCAAAAAGACCGGAAACACTGAAGCTTTCTTT	CASSKKTGNTEAFF
.	.	TRBJ1-5	TRBV27	TGTGCCAGCAGTTTTGTCGGGGTGAATCAGCCCCAGCATTTT	CASSFVGVNQPQHF
few	.	TRBJ1-1	TRBV19	TGTGCCAGTAGTATGGGTAGAGACACTGAAGCTTTCTTT	CASSMGRDTEAFF
few	.	TRBJ2-1	TRBV5-4	TGTGCCAGCAGCTTTTACCTCCCGACCTACAATGAGCAGTTCTTC	CASSFYLPTYNEQFF
few	.	TRBJ1-1	TRBV7-2	TGTGCCAGCAGCTTACCGACACTCCGGAGCGGAGCTTTCTTT	CASSLPTLRSGAFF
few	.	TRBJ2-2	TRBV4-2	TGTGCCAGCAGCCAAGAGGCTGCGAACACCGGGGAGCTGTTTTTT	CASSQEAANTGELFF
few	TRBD1	TRBJ2-7	TRBV18	TGTGCCAGCTCTCCTCGGACAGGGCAGGAGGGCGAGCAGTACTTC	CASSPRTGQEGEQYF
.	TRBD1	TRBJ1-2	TRBV6-5	TGTGCCAGCAGTGACAGGGTTAACTATGGCTACACCTTC	CASSDRVNYGYTF
many	.	TRBJ1-1	TRBV4-1	TGCGCCAGCAGTCGGGGACGGATGAACACTGAAGCTTTCTTT	CASSRGRMNTEAFF
few	.	TRBJ2-1	TRBV5-4	TGTGCCAGCAGCGGGGGACTGCTTAACAATGAGCAGTTCTTC	CASSGGLLNNEQFF
.	.	TRBJ2-5	TRBV5-6	TGTGCCAGCAGCTCCTACAGGGTTAAGACCCAGTACTTC	CASSSYRVKTQYF
.	.	TRBJ1-5	TRBV6-1	TGTGCCAGCACCGACTTAGGGCCCCAGCATTTT	CASTDLGPQHF
.	.	TRBJ2-1	TRBV5-1	TGCGCCAGCAGCTTGGGTGGGAGCGGGTACAATGAGCAGTTCTTC	CASSLGGSGYNEQFF